Following are 9 T cell receptor beta chains from one sample sequenced in a study of technical replicates of blood from a handful of donors. TCRdb's copy holds only in-frame clones and misses some; the assay was immunoSEQ multiplex PCR. The sample contains about 75,000 clones, 92% of which appear only once. Specimen: T cells isolated from PBMCs. The receptors shown here come from a human donor in good health.

In its sample, this clone was seen a few times. Written as DNA, the CDR3 is TGTGCCATCAGTGGGAGACTAGCGATGAACACCGGGGAGCTGTTTTTT. This translates into CAISGRLAMNTGELFF. The chain carries TRBV10-3 and TRBJ2-2; 8 bases agree with TRBD2. V was clipped by 4 bases and J by 1 base; unmatched bases: 5. Per the germline V gene, CDR1 is ENHRY and CDR2 is SYGVKD. The CDR3 consists of 16 residues.

In nucleotides, the CDR3 is TGTGCCAGCAGCTTAGAAATCAGGGCTAGCGGGGGCCTCAAGCAGTACTTC. Encoded protein: CASSLEIRASGGLKQYF. V is TRBV7-4 and J is TRBJ2-7, with 10 bases that match TRBD2. This CDR3 contains 17 residues. Germline CDR1 reads SGHVT; CDR2 reads SQSDAQ. The V and J ends lost 1 base and 8 bases, in that order; junction bases with no gene match: 14.

This chain links TRBV27 with TRBJ2-7, with TRBD2 matching over 10 bases. The CDR3 sequence is 12 residues long. Germline CDR1 reads MNHEY; CDR2 reads SMNVEV (reference sequence). V dropped 8 bases and J dropped 2; count of bases not matched to a gene: 0. The CDR3 DNA reads as TGTGCCAGCGGACTAGCGGCCTACGAGCAGTACTTC. This sequence encodes CASGLAAYEQYF.

The CDR3 DNA is TGCGCCAGCAGCTTGAGTCCAGGGGTGGATGAGCAGTTCTTC. Translated: CASSLSPGVDEQFF. J is TRBJ2-1 and V is TRBV5-1; D possibly corresponds to TRBD1 (6 bases). Trimming left V 1 base short and J 8 bases short, with 13 bases between. CDR1 is SGHRS, CDR2 YFSETQ, per germline. This CDR3 spans 14 amino acids.

This chain links TRBV5-1 with TRBJ2-2, with a weak D call TRBD1 (5 bases). Germline-derived CDR1 and CDR2 are SGHRS and YFSETQ. The CDR3 contains 17 residues. V was cut by 1 base and J by 0 bases, with 13 bases left in between. The CDR3 spells CASSLMGAGTNTGELFF. CDR3 bases: TGCGCCAGCAGCTTGATGGGTGCAGGGACGAACACCGGGGAGCTGTTTTTT.

This chain connects TRBV10-3 to TRBJ1-2; the D gene is possibly TRBD1 (5 bases). Germline CDR1 is ENHRY and CDR2 is SYGVKD. V was shortened by 2 bases and J by 4 bases, with 5 bases between the two germline ends. The CDR3 has 12 amino acids. CDR3 nucleotide sequence: TGTGCCATCAGTGAGGGGGCCTATGGCTACACCTTC. The encoded protein is CAISEGAYGYTF.

The rearrangement joins TRBV28 to TRBJ2-1; the match to TRBD2 covers 7 bases. CDR3 length: 14 residues. The J segment lost 13 bases and the V segment lost 5 bases, leaving 14 bases of the junction unmatched. Germline-derived CDR1 and CDR2 are MDHEN and SYDVKM. The CDR3 DNA reads TGTGCCAGCAGTCCGCTGGGGAGCGGGAACTCCCAGTTCTTC. Amino acid sequence: CASSPLGSGNSQFF.

This chain uses TRBV14 with TRBJ2-3; 8 bases are shared with TRBD2. V trimming: 2 bases; J trimming: 2 bases; junction bases outside the gene matches: 6. The CDR3 contains 16 residues. The germline gives CDR1 SGHDN, CDR2 FVKESK. CDR3 DNA sequence: TGTGCCAGCAGCCAATTTAGCGGGATAACCACAGATACGCAGTATTTT. It translates to CASSQFSGITTDTQYF.

The chain joins TRBV7-9 to TRBJ2-7, with D maybe TRBD1 (6 bases). Trimming cost V 6 bases and J 0 bases, with 12 bases left between them. Germline CDR1 reads SEHNR; CDR2 reads FQNEAQ (reference sequence). This CDR3 spans 14 amino acids. The CDR3 DNA reads TGTGCCAGCAGTACAGGGTCAGACTCCTACGAGCAGTACTTC. It yields the protein CASSTGSDSYEQYF.